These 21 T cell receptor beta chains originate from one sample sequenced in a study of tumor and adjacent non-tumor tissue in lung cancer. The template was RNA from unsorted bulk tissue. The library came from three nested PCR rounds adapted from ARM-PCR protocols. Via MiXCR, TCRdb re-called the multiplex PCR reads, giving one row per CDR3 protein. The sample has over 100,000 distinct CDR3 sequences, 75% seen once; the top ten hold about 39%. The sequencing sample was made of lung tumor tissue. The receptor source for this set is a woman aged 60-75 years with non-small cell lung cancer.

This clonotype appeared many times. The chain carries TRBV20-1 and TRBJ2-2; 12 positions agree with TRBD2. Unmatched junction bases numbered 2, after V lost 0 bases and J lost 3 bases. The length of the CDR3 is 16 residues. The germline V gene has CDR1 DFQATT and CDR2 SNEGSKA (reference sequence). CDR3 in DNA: TGCAGTGCTAGAGAGACTAGCGGGAGTCACACCGGGGAGCTGTTTTTT. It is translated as CSARETSGSHTGELFF.

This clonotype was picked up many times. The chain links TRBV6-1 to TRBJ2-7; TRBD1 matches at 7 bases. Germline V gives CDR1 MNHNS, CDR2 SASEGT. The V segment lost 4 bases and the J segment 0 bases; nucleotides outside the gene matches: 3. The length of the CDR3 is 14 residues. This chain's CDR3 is CASSGGQLSYEQYF. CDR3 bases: TGTGCCAGCAGTGGGGGACAGCTCTCCTACGAGCAGTACTTC.

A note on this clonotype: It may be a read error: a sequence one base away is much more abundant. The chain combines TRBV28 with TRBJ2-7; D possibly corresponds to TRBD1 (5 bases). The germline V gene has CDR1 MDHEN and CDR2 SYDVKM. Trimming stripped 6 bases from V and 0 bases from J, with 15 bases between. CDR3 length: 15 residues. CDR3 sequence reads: CASRSDSASSYEQYF. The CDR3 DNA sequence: TGTGCCAGCAGATCCGACAGCGCGAGCTCCTACGAGCAGTACTTC.

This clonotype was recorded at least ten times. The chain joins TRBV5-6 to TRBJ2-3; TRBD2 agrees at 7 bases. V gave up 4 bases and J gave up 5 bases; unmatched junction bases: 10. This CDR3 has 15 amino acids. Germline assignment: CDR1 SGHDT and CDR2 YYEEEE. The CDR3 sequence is CASSPLGGSVDTQYF. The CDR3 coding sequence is TGTGCCAGCAGCCCGCTCGGCGGGAGCGTAGATACGCAGTATTTT.

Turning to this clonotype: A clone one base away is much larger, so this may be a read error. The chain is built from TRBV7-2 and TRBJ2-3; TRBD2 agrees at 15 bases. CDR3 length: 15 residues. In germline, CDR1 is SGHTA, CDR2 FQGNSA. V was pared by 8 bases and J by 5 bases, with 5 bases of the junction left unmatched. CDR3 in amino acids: CASRSGLAGGDTQYF. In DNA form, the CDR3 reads TGTGCCAGCCGCTCGGGACTAGCGGGGGGAGATACGCAGTATTTT.

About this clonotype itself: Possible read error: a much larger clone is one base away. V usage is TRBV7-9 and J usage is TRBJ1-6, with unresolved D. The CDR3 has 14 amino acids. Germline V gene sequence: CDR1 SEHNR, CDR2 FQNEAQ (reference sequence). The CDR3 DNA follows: TGTACCAGCAGCTTAGACGACTCTGTTTCACCCCTCCACTTT. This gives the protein CTSSLDDSVSPLHF.

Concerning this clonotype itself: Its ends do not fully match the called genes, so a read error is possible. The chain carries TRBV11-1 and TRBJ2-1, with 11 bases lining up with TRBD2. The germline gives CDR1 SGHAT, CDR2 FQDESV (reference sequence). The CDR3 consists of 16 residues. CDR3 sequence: CASSPPLAGGFNEQLF. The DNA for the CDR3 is TGTGCCAGCAGTCCACCATTAGCGGGAGGGTTCAATGAGCAGCTCTTC.

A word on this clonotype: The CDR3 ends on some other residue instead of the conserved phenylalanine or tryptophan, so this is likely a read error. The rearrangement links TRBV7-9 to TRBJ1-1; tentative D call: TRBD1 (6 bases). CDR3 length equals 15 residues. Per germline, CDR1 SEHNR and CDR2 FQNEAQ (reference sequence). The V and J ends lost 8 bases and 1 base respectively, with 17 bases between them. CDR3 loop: CASVPGGGKNTEAFC. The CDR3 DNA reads TGTGCCAGCGTTCCGGGGGGCGGAAAGAACACTGAAGCTTTCTGT.

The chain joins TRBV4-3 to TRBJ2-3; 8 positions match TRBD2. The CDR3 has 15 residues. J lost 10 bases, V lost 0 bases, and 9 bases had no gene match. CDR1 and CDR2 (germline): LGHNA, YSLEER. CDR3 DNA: TGCGCCAGCAGCCAAGAGAGCGGGAGAGCATATGCGCAGTATTTT. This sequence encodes CASSQESGRAYAQYF.

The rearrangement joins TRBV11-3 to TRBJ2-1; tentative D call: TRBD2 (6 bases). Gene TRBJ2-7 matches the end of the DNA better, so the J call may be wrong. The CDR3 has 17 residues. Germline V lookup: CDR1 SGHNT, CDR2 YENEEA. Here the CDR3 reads CISSLELTNGSHNEQYF. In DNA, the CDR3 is TGTATCAGCAGCTTAGAGTTGACTAACGGGAGCCACAACGAGCAGTACTTC.

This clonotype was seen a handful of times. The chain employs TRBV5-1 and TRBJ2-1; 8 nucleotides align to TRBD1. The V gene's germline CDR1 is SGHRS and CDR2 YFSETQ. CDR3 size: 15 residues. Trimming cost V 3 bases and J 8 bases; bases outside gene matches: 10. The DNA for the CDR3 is TGCGCCAGCAGCTCCGGACAGGGAGAGGGGCATGAGCAGTTCTTC. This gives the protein CASSSGQGEGHEQFF.

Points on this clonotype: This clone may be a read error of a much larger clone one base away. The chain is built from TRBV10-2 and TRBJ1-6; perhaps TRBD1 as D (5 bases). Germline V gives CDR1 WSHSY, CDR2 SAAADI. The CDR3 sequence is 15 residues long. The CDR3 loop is CASSAIQGGDSPPHF. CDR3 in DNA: TGCGCCAGCAGTGCAATCCAGGGTGGCGATTCACCCCCCCACTTT.

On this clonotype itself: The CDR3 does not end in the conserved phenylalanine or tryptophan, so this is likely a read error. The CDR3 is CASSGVNEQFL. The CDR3, as DNA: TGTGCAAGCAGTGGGGTAAATGAGCAGTTCCTC. The genes are TRBV14 and TRBJ2-1; the D is unclear. This CDR3 comprises 11 residues. The germline V gene has CDR1 SGHDN and CDR2 FVKESK.

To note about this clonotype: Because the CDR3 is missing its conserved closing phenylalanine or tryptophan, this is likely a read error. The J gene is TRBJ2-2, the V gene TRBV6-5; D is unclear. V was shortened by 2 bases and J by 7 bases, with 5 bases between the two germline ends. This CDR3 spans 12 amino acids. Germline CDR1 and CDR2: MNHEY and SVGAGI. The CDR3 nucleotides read TGTGCCAGCAGTTACGGGGTCGGGGAGCTGTTTATT. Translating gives CASSYGVGELFI.

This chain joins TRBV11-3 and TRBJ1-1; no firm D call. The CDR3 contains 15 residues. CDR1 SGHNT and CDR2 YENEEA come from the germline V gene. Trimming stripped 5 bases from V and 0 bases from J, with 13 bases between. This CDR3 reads CASSVVGIMNTEAFF. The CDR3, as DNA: TGTGCCAGCAGCGTAGTTGGGATCATGAACACTGAAGCTTTCTTT.

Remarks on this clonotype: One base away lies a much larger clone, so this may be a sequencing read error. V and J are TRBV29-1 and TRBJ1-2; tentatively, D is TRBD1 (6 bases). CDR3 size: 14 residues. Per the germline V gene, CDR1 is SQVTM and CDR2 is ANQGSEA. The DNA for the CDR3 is TGCAGCGCTCCCACAGGGTTCGATAACTATGTCTACACCTTC. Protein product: CSAPTGFDNYVYTF.

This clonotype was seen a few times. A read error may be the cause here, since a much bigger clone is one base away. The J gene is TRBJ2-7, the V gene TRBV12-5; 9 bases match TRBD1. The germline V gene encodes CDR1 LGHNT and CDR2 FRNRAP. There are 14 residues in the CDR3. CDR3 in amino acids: CTSGLDRGGYEQYF. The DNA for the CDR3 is TGTACTAGTGGTTTGGACAGGGGAGGTTACGAGCAGTACTTC.

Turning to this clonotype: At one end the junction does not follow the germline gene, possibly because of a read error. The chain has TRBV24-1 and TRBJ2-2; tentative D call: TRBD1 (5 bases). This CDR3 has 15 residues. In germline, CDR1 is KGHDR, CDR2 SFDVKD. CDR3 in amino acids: CATSEGQGRVRELFF. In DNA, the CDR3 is TGTGCTACCAGTGAAGGGCAGGGTCGCGTCAGGGAGCTGTTTTTT.

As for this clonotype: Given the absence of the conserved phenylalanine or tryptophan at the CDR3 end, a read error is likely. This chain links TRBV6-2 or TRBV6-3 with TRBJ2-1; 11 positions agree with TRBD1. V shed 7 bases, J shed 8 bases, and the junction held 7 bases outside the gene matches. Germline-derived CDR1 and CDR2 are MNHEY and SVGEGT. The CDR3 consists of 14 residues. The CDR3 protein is CASKDPGQGDEQFI. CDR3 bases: TGTGCCAGCAAGGATCCGGGACAGGGGGATGAGCAGTTCATC.

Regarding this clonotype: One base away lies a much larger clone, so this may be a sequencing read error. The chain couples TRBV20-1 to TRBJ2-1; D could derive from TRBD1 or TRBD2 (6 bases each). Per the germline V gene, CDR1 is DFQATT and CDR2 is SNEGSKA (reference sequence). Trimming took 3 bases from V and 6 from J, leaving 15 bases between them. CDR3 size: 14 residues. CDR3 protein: CSASLQGLSNEQFF. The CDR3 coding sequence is TGCAGTGCTAGTCTACAGGGACTCAGCAATGAGCAGTTCTTC.

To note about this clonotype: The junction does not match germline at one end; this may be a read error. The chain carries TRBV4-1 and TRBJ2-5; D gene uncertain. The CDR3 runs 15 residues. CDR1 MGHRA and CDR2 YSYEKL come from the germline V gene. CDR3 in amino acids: CANSHLISSWETQYF. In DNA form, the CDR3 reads TGTGCCAACAGCCACCTGATATCCTCATGGGAGACCCAGTACTTC.